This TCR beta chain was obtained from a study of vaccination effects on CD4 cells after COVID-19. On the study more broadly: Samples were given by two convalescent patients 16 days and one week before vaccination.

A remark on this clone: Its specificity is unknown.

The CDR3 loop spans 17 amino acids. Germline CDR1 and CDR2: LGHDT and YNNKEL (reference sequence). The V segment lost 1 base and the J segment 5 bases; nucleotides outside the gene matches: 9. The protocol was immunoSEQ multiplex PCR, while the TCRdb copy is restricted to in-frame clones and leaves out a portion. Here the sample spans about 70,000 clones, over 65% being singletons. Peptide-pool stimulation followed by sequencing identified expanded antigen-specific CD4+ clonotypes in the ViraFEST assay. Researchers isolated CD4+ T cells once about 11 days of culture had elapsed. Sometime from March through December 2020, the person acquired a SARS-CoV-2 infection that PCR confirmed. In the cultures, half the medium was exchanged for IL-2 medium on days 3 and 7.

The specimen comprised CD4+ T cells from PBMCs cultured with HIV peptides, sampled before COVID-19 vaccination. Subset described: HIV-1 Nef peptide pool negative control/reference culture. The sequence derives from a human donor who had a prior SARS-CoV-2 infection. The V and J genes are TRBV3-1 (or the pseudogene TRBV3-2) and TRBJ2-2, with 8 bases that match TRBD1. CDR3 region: CASSQAKSQGATGELFF. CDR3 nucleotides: TGTGCCAGCAGCCAAGCTAAAAGCCAGGGGGCTACCGGGGAGCTGTTTTTT.